The next 27 T cell receptor beta chains were all read from a single sample in a study of blood T cell repertoires in COVID-19. Sequenced by immunoSEQ multiplex PCR; TCRdb stores in-frame clones only, minus some. The sample records about 410,000 clones, 90% being singletons. The specimen was PBMCs or T cells enriched from blood (not recorded which). All receptors derive from a man in his late teens or twenties who had recovered from COVID-19.

The chain employs TRBV9 and TRBJ1-3, with D maybe TRBD1 (5 bases). The CDR3 loop spans 16 amino acids. V lost 0 bases and J lost 3, with 13 bases in between. CDR1 SGDLS and CDR2 YYNGEE come from the germline V gene. CDR3 sequence reads: CASSVDWGTVGNTIYF. In DNA, the CDR3 is TGTGCCAGCAGCGTAGATTGGGGCACGGTTGGAAACACCATATATTTT.

The chain uses TRBV10-2 and TRBJ2-1; 7 nucleotides line up with TRBD2. This CDR3 is 14 amino acids long. Per germline, CDR1 WSHSY and CDR2 SAAADI. The V and J ends lost 6 bases and 4 bases, in that order; junction bases with no gene match: 6. The CDR3 reads CASRGTGLYNEQFF. The DNA of the CDR3 is TGCGCCAGCAGAGGAACGGGACTATACAATGAGCAGTTCTTC.

V gene TRBV5-4 combines with J gene TRBJ2-1; D might be TRBD2 (5 bases). V gave up 0 bases and J gave up 6 bases, with 13 bases separating them. Germline V gene lookup returns CDR1 SGHNT and CDR2 YYREEE (reference sequence). This CDR3 region has 15 residues. The CDR3 sequence is CASSLGFEGSNEQFF. The CDR3 bases are TGTGCCAGCAGCTTGGGTTTCGAAGGGAGCAATGAGCAGTTCTTC.

The chain carries TRBV28 and TRBJ2-7; 7 bases match TRBD2. This CDR3 is 13 amino acids long. CDR1 and CDR2 (germline): MDHEN, SYDVKM. With V trimmed by 10 bases and J by 4 bases, 10 bases remained unmatched. CDR3 in DNA: TGTGCCATCCGGGCCAGCGGGATGTACGAGCAGTACTTC. It yields the protein CAIRASGMYEQYF.

The chain links TRBV9 to TRBJ2-1; 12 bases are shared with TRBD2. This CDR3 is built from 17 residues. V trimming: 3 bases; J trimming: 5 bases; junction bases outside the gene matches: 9. Germline lookup yields CDR1 SGDLS and CDR2 YYNGEE. The CDR3 protein is CASSETSGGRKDNEQFF. The CDR3 DNA reads as TGTGCCAGCAGCGAGACTAGCGGGGGCCGTAAGGACAATGAGCAGTTCTTC.

The gene calls are TRBV10-3 and TRBJ2-1; D might be TRBD1 (5 bases). CDR3 length: 12 amino acids. The germline CDR1 and CDR2 sequences are ENHRY and SYGVKD. Deletions cut 3 bases from V and 7 bases from J, with 7 bases between. The CDR3 loop reads CAISEGENEQFF. The CDR3 DNA follows: TGTGCCATCAGTGAAGGGGAAAATGAGCAGTTCTTC.

J is TRBJ1-6 and V is TRBV7-9; TRBD1 matches 8 bases. CDR1 is SEHNR and CDR2 is FQNEAQ in the germline V gene (reference sequence). The CDR3 length is 14 residues. V trimming: 3 bases; J trimming: 8 bases; junction bases outside the gene matches: 3. CDR3 sequence reads: CASSFSTGDSPLHF. In DNA, the CDR3 is TGTGCCAGCAGCTTCTCGACAGGGGATTCACCCCTCCACTTT.

The V and J genes are TRBV7-2 and TRBJ2-7; 13 nucleotides align to TRBD2. Losses at the gene ends were 3 bases for V and 3 bases for J; bases not matched to a gene: 5. Per germline, CDR1 SGHTA and CDR2 FQGNSA. This CDR3 contains 16 residues. CDR3 DNA: TGTGCCAGCAGCTTCTTAAGACTAGCGGGAGGCTACGAGCAGTACTTC. Protein: CASSFLRLAGGYEQYF.

The rearrangement uses TRBV9 and TRBJ2-1; possible D gene TRBD2, 5 bases. CDR1 SGDLS and CDR2 YYNGEE come from the germline V gene. This CDR3 comprises 15 residues. V lost 6 bases to trimming and J lost 4 bases, with 17 bases between them. Here the CDR3 reads CASNLRGFPYNEQFF. The CDR3 DNA reads TGTGCCAGCAACCTAAGAGGGTTTCCTTACAATGAGCAGTTCTTC.

The V and J genes are TRBV9 and TRBJ1-1; 7 nucleotides align to TRBD1. Germline V gene sequence: CDR1 SGDLS, CDR2 YYNGEE. The CDR3 has 15 amino acids. After removal of 1 base from V and 5 bases from J, the junction contained 8 bases not matched to a gene. The DNA for the CDR3 is TGTGCCAGCAGCGTAAGTCCTGCCAGGGGGACTGAAGCTTTCTTT. As protein: CASSVSPARGTEAFF.

The gene calls are TRBV13 and TRBJ1-3; maybe TRBD1 (5 bases). The CDR3 extends over 14 amino acids. Between the trimmed V and J ends, which lost 0 bases and 11 bases, there was a span of 14 bases. From germline, CDR1 is PRHDT and CDR2 FYEKMQ (reference sequence). CDR3 DNA sequence: TGTGCCAGCAGCTTAGGCCACGTCGCGGGGGCCATATATTTT. Its protein product is CASSLGHVAGAIYF.

The chain couples TRBV4-2 to TRBJ2-2, with TRBD1 identical over 8 bases. CDR1 LGHNA and CDR2 YNFKEQ come from the germline V gene. The CDR3 is 18 residues long. With V trimmed by 3 bases and J by 0 bases, 9 bases remained unmatched. For the CDR3, the DNA is TGTGCCAGCAGCCAGGACAGGGTGGGGGTATCGAACACCGGGGAGCTGTTTTTT. As protein: CASSQDRVGVSNTGELFF.

CDR3 sequence reads: CASSLDRDQPQHF. The CDR3 DNA follows: TGTGCCAGCAGCTTAGACAGGGATCAGCCCCAGCATTTT. The chain carries TRBV7-3 and TRBJ1-5, with 7 bases aligning to TRBD1. The CDR3 spans 13 residues. Trimming cost V 2 bases and J 5 bases; bases outside gene matches: 0. Germline CDR1 reads SGHTA; CDR2 reads FQGTGA.

The V and J genes are TRBV11-2 and TRBJ1-2; weak D call: TRBD1 (5 bases). Germline CDR1 reads SGHAT; CDR2 reads FQNNGV. CDR3 size: 15 residues. Trimming took 1 base from V and 0 from J, leaving 9 bases between them. CDR3 in amino acids: CASSLGAGSNYGYTF. CDR3 in DNA: TGTGCCAGCAGCTTAGGGGCAGGGTCTAACTATGGCTACACCTTC.

This chain joins TRBV27 and TRBJ2-7; 9 nucleotides agree with TRBD2. This CDR3 contains 17 residues. V was clipped by 0 bases and J by 4 bases; unmatched bases: 10. Germline loops: CDR1 MNHEY, CDR2 SMNVEV (reference sequence). CDR3 loop: CASSLSPPTSGLYEQYF. The CDR3 DNA sequence: TGTGCCAGCAGTTTATCCCCCCCGACTAGCGGCCTATACGAGCAGTACTTC.

V gene TRBV11-2 combines with J gene TRBJ2-4; the match to TRBD2 covers 13 bases. In germline, CDR1 is SGHAT, CDR2 FQNNGV. CDR3 size: 17 residues. The V segment lost 5 bases and the J segment 8 bases; nucleotides outside the gene matches: 12. The CDR3 sequence is CASSPRTSGSSADIQYF. In DNA, the CDR3 is TGTGCCAGCAGCCCCCGGACTAGCGGGAGCTCGGCAGACATTCAGTACTTC.

The V call is TRBV6-5, the J call TRBJ1-2; the D gene is possibly TRBD1 (5 bases). This CDR3 is built from 13 residues. The V and J ends lost 5 bases and 1 base respectively, with 8 bases between them. The germline V gene encodes CDR1 MNHEY and CDR2 SVGAGI. The CDR3 reads CASSRQYNYGYTF. As DNA, the CDR3 is TGTGCCAGCAGTCGACAGTATAACTATGGCTACACCTTC.

This sequence joins TRBV6-5 and TRBJ2-5, with D possibly TRBD2 on 6 matching bases. Looked up from germline, CDR1 is MNHEY and CDR2 is SVGAGI. The CDR3 spans 14 residues. Trimming left V 4 bases short and J 5 bases short, with 14 bases between. The CDR3 DNA sequence: TGTGCCAGCAGTTGGGCGGGACCGTCGGAGACCCAGTACTTC. It specifies CASSWAGPSETQYF.

With respect to this clone: A junction end diverges from the germline sequence, so it may reflect a read error. The chain has TRBV18 and TRBJ2-7; weak D call: TRBD2 (6 bases). The germline V gene has CDR1 KGHSH and CDR2 LQKENI. CDR3 length equals 14 residues. The CDR3 loop reads CASSSPGLPYEQYF. In DNA form, the CDR3 reads TGTGCCAGCTCATCACCGGGACTCCCATACGAGCAGTACTTC.

This chain joins TRBV11-3 and TRBJ1-2, with 12 bases matching TRBD1. V shed 4 bases, J shed 6 bases, and the junction held 12 bases outside the gene matches. Germline V gene sequence: CDR1 SGHNT, CDR2 YENEEA. CDR3 size: 17 residues. CDR3 sequence (DNA): TGTGCCAGCAGCTCCCGTAGCGGGACAGGGGGCCGGGATGGCTACACCTTC. This gives the protein CASSSRSGTGGRDGYTF.

This clone was picked up one time. The V and J genes are TRBV3-1 (or the pseudogene TRBV3-2) and TRBJ2-7; perhaps TRBD1 as D (5 bases). CDR3 length: 14 amino acids. Trimming left V 4 bases short and J 0 bases short, with 10 bases between. Germline CDR1 reads LGHDT; CDR2 reads YNNKEL (reference sequence). CDR3 residues: CASSLTTASYEQYF. In DNA, the CDR3 is TGTGCCAGCAGCCTTACGACAGCCTCCTACGAGCAGTACTTC.

The J gene is TRBJ2-4, the V gene TRBV2; 7 positions agree with TRBD1. CDR3 length: 14 residues. The junction had 4 bases not matched to a gene; V was cut back by 5 bases and J by 3 bases. The germline gives CDR1 SNHLY, CDR2 FYNNEI. The CDR3 DNA reads TGTGCCAGCAGTTCCGGGACAGACAAAAACATTCAGTACTTC. Translating gives CASSSGTDKNIQYF.

This rearrangement joins TRBV11-3 to TRBJ1-1; unclear D gene. Germline V gives CDR1 SGHNT, CDR2 YENEEA. The CDR3 is 14 residues long. Trimming pared 8 bases from V and 1 base from J, leaving 14 bases between. DNA for the CDR3: TGTGCCAGCTCTCCCAGGAGGAAGAACACTGAAGCTTTCTTT. It codes for CASSPRRKNTEAFF. Filled out from reference TRBV11-3 and TRBJ1-1, the complete variable domain reads EAGVVQSPRYKIIEKKQPVAFWCNPISGHNTLYWYLQNLGQGPELLIRYENEEAVDDSQLPKDRFSAERLKGVDSTLKIQPAELGDSAVYLCASSPRRKNTEAFFGQGTRLTVV.

The chain has TRBV2 and TRBJ1-3; 10 positions match TRBD1. The junction had 12 bases not matched to a gene; V was cut back by 10 bases and J by 0 bases. The length of the CDR3 is 17 residues. The germline V gene encodes CDR1 SNHLY and CDR2 FYNNEI. In DNA, the CDR3 is TGTGCCACCTCAGGACAGGGGGGAACCATCTCTGGAAACACCATATATTTT. This translates into CATSGQGGTISGNTIYF.

The chain employs TRBV7-3 and TRBJ2-3, with unresolved D. The CDR3 is made up of 14 amino acids. The germline V gene encodes CDR1 SGHTA and CDR2 FQGTGA. Trimming cost V 5 bases and J 2 bases, with 11 bases left between them. In DNA form, the CDR3 reads TGTGCCAGCAGCCCCATGAGTCCCACAGATACGCAGTATTTT. Its protein is CASSPMSPTDTQYF.

The rearrangement uses TRBV4-1 and TRBJ2-3; weak D call: TRBD1 (5 bases). Trimming cost V 2 bases and J 1 base, with 10 bases left between them. Germline lookup yields CDR1 MGHRA and CDR2 YSYEKL. This CDR3 is built from 15 residues. CDR3 nucleotide sequence: TGCGCCAGCAGCCAATATCAGGGCCGCACAGATACGCAGTATTTT. It is translated as CASSQYQGRTDTQYF.

This sequence joins TRBV27 and TRBJ2-2; weak D call: TRBD1 (6 bases). The CDR3 loop spans 18 amino acids. The germline V and J ends were trimmed by 5 bases and 0 bases, with 19 bases remaining between them. CDR1 is MNHEY and CDR2 is SMNVEV in the germline V gene (reference sequence). CDR3 DNA: TGTGCCAGCAGTCCGTACCTGGACAGCACCTCGAACACCGGGGAGCTGTTTTTT. This sequence encodes CASSPYLDSTSNTGELFF.